These 24 T cell receptor beta chains originate from one sample sequenced in a study of cytomegalovirus exposure and HLA in healthy donors. Both 60 Vbeta primers and 13 Jbeta primers went into the PCR. Sequencing was performed with immunoSEQ multiplex PCR; in TCRdb, only in-frame clones are kept and a portion is missing. The data show approximately 78,000 clones, with 60% to 75% seen just once and about a fifth held by the top ten. Sample: PBMCs. Receptor source: a man aged 40-55 years in good health and CMV-seropositive.

This clone was detected only a few times. The chain couples TRBV5-1 to TRBJ2-7; 7 bases are shared with TRBD1. V was pared by 4 bases and J by 3 bases, with 10 bases of the junction left unmatched. CDR3 length equals 15 residues. Germline V CDR1 and CDR2: SGHRS, YFSETQ. The CDR3 reads CASSRTTGTVYEQYF. Written as DNA, the CDR3 is TGCGCCAGCAGCCGAACCACCGGGACAGTCTACGAGCAGTACTTC.

The chain links TRBV28 to TRBJ2-2; 11 bases fit TRBD2. The CDR3 covers 17 residues. The germline V gene has CDR1 MDHEN and CDR2 SYDVKM. The trim removed 1 base at V and 5 bases at J, leaving 6 bases unmatched. The CDR3 sequence: CASSLSGLAGGTGELFF. DNA for the CDR3: TGTGCCAGCAGTTTATCCGGGCTAGCGGGGGGTACCGGGGAGCTGTTTTTT.

The sample holds one count of this clone. This chain uses TRBV11-2 with TRBJ1-3; D possibly corresponds to TRBD1 (5 bases). Trimming shortened V by 1 base and J by 4 bases, and 14 bases separated the two germline ends. The V gene's germline CDR1 is SGHAT and CDR2 FQNNGV. CDR3 length: 16 residues. In DNA form, the CDR3 reads TGTGCCAGCAGCTTAGCCACCACAGGAGCGGGAAACACCATATATTTT. Translated: CASSLATTGAGNTIYF. Using reference TRBV11-2 and TRBJ1-3 for the parts outside the CDR3, the full variable domain is EAGVAQSPRYKIIEKRQSVAFWCNPISGHATLYWYQQILGQGPKLLIQFQNNGVVDDSQLPKDRFSAERLKGVDSTLKIQPAKLEDSAVYLCASSLATTGAGNTIYFGEGSWLTVV.

The chain has TRBV29-1 and TRBJ2-7; a possible D gene is TRBD2 (6 bases). Trimming took off 4 bases at V and 5 bases at J, with 9 bases between the two ends. The length of the CDR3 is 11 residues. Germline lookup yields CDR1 SQVTM and CDR2 ANQGSEA. The CDR3 bases are TGCAGCGTTGCGGCGGGACACGAGCAGTACTTC. Encoded protein: CSVAAGHEQYF.

This clone was counted between two and nine times. The chain uses TRBV29-1 and TRBJ1-5; D possibly corresponds to TRBD1 (6 bases). Germline assignment: CDR1 SQVTM and CDR2 ANQGSEA. The CDR3 runs 13 residues. Trimming took off 7 bases at V and 4 bases at J, with 14 bases between the two ends. CDR3 loop: CSAGDNENQPQHF. DNA of the CDR3: TGCAGCGCAGGGGACAACGAAAATCAGCCCCAGCATTTT.

In DNA, the CDR3 is TGTGCCAGCACCGGAGACAGGACATTCAATCAGCCCCAGCATTTT. Translated, it gives CASTGDRTFNQPQHF. The V gene is TRBV2, the J gene TRBJ1-5; a possible D gene is TRBD1 (6 bases). CDR3 size: 15 residues. Trimming cost V 7 bases and J 3 bases, with 16 bases left between them. In germline, CDR1 is SNHLY, CDR2 FYNNEI.

The chain has TRBV7-9 and TRBJ1-4; D unclear. The CDR3 is 16 amino acids. Trimming removed 2 bases at V and 0 bases at J, with 10 bases between. CDR1 and CDR2 from the germline V gene are SEHNR and FQNEAQ (reference sequence). CDR3 DNA sequence: TGTGCCAGCAGCTTACGGGGTTTAGCAACTAATGAAAAACTGTTTTTT. This codes for CASSLRGLATNEKLFF. Full variable domain (rest looked up from reference TRBV7-9 and TRBJ1-4): DTGVSQNPRHKITKRGQNVTFRCDPISEHNRLYWYRQTLGQGPEFLTYFQNEAQLEKSRLLSDRFSAERPKGSFSTLEIQRTEQGDSAMYLCASSLRGLATNEKLFFGSGTQLSVL.

The chain uses TRBV7-9 and TRBJ1-1, with D tentatively TRBD1 (5 bases). V shed 3 bases and J shed 4 bases, with 15 bases lying between them. The length of the CDR3 is 15 residues. Germline V CDR1 and CDR2: SEHNR, FQNEAQ (reference sequence). The CDR3 nucleotides are TGTGCCAGCAGCTTGAGCGGGGGATGGGGCACTGAAGCTTTCTTT. Its protein product is CASSLSGGWGTEAFF. Together with reference TRBV7-9 and TRBJ1-1, the CDR3 gives the full variable domain: DTGVSQNPRHKITKRGQNVTFRCDPISEHNRLYWYRQTLGQGPEFLTYFQNEAQLEKSRLLSDRFSAERPKGSFSTLEIQRTEQGDSAMYLCASSLSGGWGTEAFFGQGTRLTVV.

The V gene is TRBV5-1, the J gene TRBJ1-3; 10 bases map to TRBD1. This CDR3 has 16 amino acids. The V gene's germline CDR1 is SGHRS and CDR2 YFSETQ. Trimming removed 2 bases from V and 2 bases from J; junction bases left unmatched: 4. The CDR3 sequence is CASSLAGQGAGNTIYF. CDR3 sequence (DNA): TGCGCCAGCAGCTTAGCCGGACAGGGGGCTGGAAACACCATATATTTT.

This sequence joins TRBV28 and TRBJ2-7, with 8 bases that match TRBD1. CDR3 length: 15 amino acids. Trimming cost V 6 bases and J 0 bases; bases outside gene matches: 7. Germline V gene lookup returns CDR1 MDHEN and CDR2 SYDVKM. The CDR3 DNA sequence: TGTGCCAGCAGCCGCCGGACAGGGAGCTCCTACGAGCAGTACTTC. Its translation is CASSRRTGSSYEQYF.

V usage is TRBV9 and J usage is TRBJ2-2; the D gene is possibly TRBD1 (8 bases). With 4 bases removed from V and 5 bases from J, the gap between germline ends came to 18 bases. CDR3 length equals 16 residues. Germline V CDR1 and CDR2: SGDLS, YYNGEE. The CDR3 is CASSWNRGRATGELFF. The DNA of the CDR3 is TGTGCCAGCAGCTGGAACAGGGGGAGGGCGACCGGGGAGCTGTTTTTT.

This clone has only a few counts. The chain recombines TRBV27 with TRBJ2-7, with D uncertain. Germline V lookup: CDR1 MNHEY, CDR2 SMNVEV (reference sequence). Between the trimmed V and J ends, which lost 2 bases and 3 bases, there was a span of 14 bases. There are 15 residues in the CDR3. The CDR3 nucleotides are TGTGCCAGCAGTTTAAGTCCAGGCCCATACTACGAGCAGTACTTC. Protein: CASSLSPGPYYEQYF.

V usage is TRBV27 and J usage is TRBJ2-1; 7 nucleotides agree with TRBD2. CDR3 length: 16 amino acids. The trim removed 7 bases at V and 4 bases at J, leaving 13 bases unmatched. The germline gives CDR1 MNHEY, CDR2 SMNVEV (reference sequence). The CDR3 bases are TGTGCCAGCACCTACGTGGACGGGGGGAAATACAATGAGCAGTTCTTC. It translates to CASTYVDGGKYNEQFF.

The chain couples TRBV18 to TRBJ2-1; D gene uncertain. Germline V lookup: CDR1 KGHSH, CDR2 LQKENI. The CDR3 totals 15 residues. V was pared by 3 bases and J by 5 bases, with 14 bases between. The CDR3 DNA follows: TGTGCCAGCTCACCTTTCAGTAACAGACACAATGAGCAGTTCTTC. Translated: CASSPFSNRHNEQFF.

There are a few counts of this clone. The chain is built from TRBV5-6 and TRBJ1-2; TRBD1 agrees at 7 bases. V shed 5 bases, J shed 13 bases, and the junction held 8 bases outside the gene matches. The CDR3 totals 11 residues. Germline CDR1 and CDR2: SGHDT and YYEEEE. CDR3: CASRSGTVCTF. CDR3 DNA: TGTGCCAGCAGATCCGGGACAGTCTGCACCTTC.

The chain uses TRBV6-1 and TRBJ2-1; 9 nucleotides agree with TRBD2. This CDR3 spans 12 amino acids. The J segment lost 7 bases and the V segment lost 6 bases, leaving 1 base of the junction unmatched. Germline CDR1 and CDR2: MNHNS and SASEGT. As DNA, the CDR3 is TGTGCCAGCAGAGCGGGGGGTAATGAGCAGTTCTTC. Translation: CASRAGGNEQFF.

This chain uses TRBV7-8 with TRBJ1-4, with D maybe TRBD1 (6 bases). V lost 6 bases and J 6 bases, leaving 14 bases between the germline ends. Per germline, CDR1 SGHVS and CDR2 FQNEAQ. The CDR3 spans 14 residues. CDR3 sequence (DNA): TGTGCCAGCAGTGTACAGGGTGGTGATGAAAAACTGTTTTTT. This codes for CASSVQGGDEKLFF.

This sequence joins TRBV7-3 and TRBJ2-2; D uncertain. CDR1 and CDR2 from the germline V gene are SGHTA and FQGTGA. The CDR3 has 14 residues. V was trimmed by 0 bases and J by 6 bases, leaving 8 bases between them. CDR3 region: CASSLTREAGELFF. Written as DNA, the CDR3 is TGTGCCAGCAGCTTAACCCGCGAGGCCGGGGAGCTGTTTTTT.

In this sample, this clone turned up a few times. The rearrangement joins TRBV29-1 to TRBJ2-2, with D perhaps matching TRBD1 (6 bases). The V gene lost 6 bases and the J gene lost 2 bases, with 13 bases spanning the gap. The CDR3 totals 14 residues. The germline gives CDR1 SQVTM, CDR2 ANQGSEA. The DNA for the CDR3 is TGCAGCGTAGCGAAGGGGGTCAACACCGGGGAGCTGTTTTTT. It translates to CSVAKGVNTGELFF.

The chain carries TRBV9 and TRBJ2-3; 9 nucleotides line up with TRBD2. Trimming took 0 bases from V and 1 from J; bases not matched to a gene: 3. The CDR3 loop spans 16 amino acids. CDR1 is SGDLS, CDR2 YYNGEE, per germline. CDR3 bases: TGTGCCAGCAGCGTAGGATCTAGCGGGGGCACAGATACGCAGTATTTT. Amino acids: CASSVGSSGGTDTQYF. Complete variable domain (other parts from reference TRBV9 and TRBJ2-3): DSGVTQTPKHLITATGQRVTLRCSPRSGDLSVYWYQQSLDQGLQFLIQYYNGEERAKGNILERFSAQQFPDLHSELNLSSLELGDSALYFCASSVGSSGGTDTQYFGPGTRLTVL.

This chain joins TRBV7-2 and TRBJ2-7, with TRBD1 matching 8 bases. This CDR3 has 15 amino acids. J was trimmed by 4 bases and V by 4 bases; bases with no gene match: 9. CDR1 is SGHTA, CDR2 FQGNSA, per germline. CDR3 loop: CASSWVGQGGYEQYF. The CDR3 DNA follows: TGTGCCAGCAGCTGGGTCGGACAGGGAGGATACGAGCAGTACTTC.

The chain is built from TRBV6-5 and TRBJ2-3; the match to TRBD2 covers 10 bases. J gave up 4 bases and V 11 bases, and 9 bases lay outside the gene matches. This CDR3 has 14 amino acids. Germline CDR1 is MNHEY and CDR2 is SVGAGI. CDR3 nucleotide sequence: TGTGCCTCAGGGGCGGGACTAGCGTCAGATACGCAGTATTTT. Encoded protein: CASGAGLASDTQYF.

The chain recombines TRBV5-4 with TRBJ1-2, with TRBD1 matching 10 bases. The CDR3 is 14 amino acids. CDR1 is SGHNT, CDR2 YYREEE, per germline (reference sequence). V was pared by 2 bases and J by 7 bases, with 5 bases of the junction left unmatched. The CDR3 reads CASSLVGTGVGYTF. DNA of the CDR3: TGTGCCAGCAGCTTAGTCGGGACAGGGGTTGGCTACACCTTC.

This chain uses TRBV28 with TRBJ2-1, with TRBD1 as a possible D gene (5 bases). The CDR3 is made up of 15 amino acids. Trimming pared 1 base from V and 2 bases from J, leaving 9 bases between. Germline V lookup: CDR1 MDHEN, CDR2 SYDVKM. CDR3 in DNA: TGTGCCAGCAGTTTATCCCCAGGGACCTACAATGAGCAGTTCTTC. Translated, it gives CASSLSPGTYNEQFF.